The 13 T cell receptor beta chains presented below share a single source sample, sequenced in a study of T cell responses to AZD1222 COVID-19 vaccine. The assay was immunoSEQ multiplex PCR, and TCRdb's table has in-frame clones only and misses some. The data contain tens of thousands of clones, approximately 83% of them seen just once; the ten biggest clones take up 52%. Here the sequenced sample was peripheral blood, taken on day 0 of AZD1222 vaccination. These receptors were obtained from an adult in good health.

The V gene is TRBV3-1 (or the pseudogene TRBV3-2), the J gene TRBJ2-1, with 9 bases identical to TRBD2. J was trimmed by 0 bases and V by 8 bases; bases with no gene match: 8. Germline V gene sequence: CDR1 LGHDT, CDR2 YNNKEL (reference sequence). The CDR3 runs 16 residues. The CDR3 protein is CASALIAGASYNEQFF. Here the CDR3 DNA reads TGTGCCAGCGCCCTGATAGCGGGGGCCTCCTACAATGAGCAGTTCTTC.

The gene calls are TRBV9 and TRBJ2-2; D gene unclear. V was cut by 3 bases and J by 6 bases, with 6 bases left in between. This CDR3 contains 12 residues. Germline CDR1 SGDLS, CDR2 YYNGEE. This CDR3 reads CASSAWSGELFF. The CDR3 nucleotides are TGTGCCAGCAGCGCGTGGTCCGGGGAGCTGTTTTTT.

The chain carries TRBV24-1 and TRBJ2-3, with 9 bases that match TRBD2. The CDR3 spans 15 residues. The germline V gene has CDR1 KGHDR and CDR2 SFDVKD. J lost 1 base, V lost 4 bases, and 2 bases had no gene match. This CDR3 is CATSDRTSGTDTQYF. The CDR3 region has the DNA TGTGCCACCAGTGACCGGACTAGCGGCACAGATACGCAGTATTTT.

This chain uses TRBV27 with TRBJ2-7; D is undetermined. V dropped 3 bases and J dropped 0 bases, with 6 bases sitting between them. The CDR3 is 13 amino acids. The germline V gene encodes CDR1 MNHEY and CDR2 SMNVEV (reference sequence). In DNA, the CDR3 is TGTGCCAGCAGTTTCAGATACTCCTACGAGCAGTACTTC. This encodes CASSFRYSYEQYF.

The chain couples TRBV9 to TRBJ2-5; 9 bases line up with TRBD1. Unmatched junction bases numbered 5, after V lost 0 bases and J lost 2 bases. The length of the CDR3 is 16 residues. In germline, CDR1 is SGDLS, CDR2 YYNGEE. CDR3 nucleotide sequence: TGTGCCAGCAGCGTAGCTATGGGGACAGGGCAAGAGACCCAGTACTTC. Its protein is CASSVAMGTGQETQYF.

The CDR3 loop is CASRASSYNSPLHF. For the CDR3, the DNA is TGTGCCAGTAGGGCGAGCTCCTATAATTCACCCCTCCACTTT. The chain has TRBV27 and TRBJ1-6, with D uncertain. V lost 9 bases and J lost 0, with 9 bases in between. CDR1 and CDR2 (germline): MNHEY, SMNVEV (reference sequence). The CDR3 has 14 amino acids.

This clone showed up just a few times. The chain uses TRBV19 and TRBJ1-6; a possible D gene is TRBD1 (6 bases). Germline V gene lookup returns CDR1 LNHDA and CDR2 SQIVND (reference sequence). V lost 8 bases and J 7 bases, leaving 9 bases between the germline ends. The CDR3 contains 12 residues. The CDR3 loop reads CASGDRNSPLHF. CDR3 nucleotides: TGTGCCAGTGGAGACAGGAATTCACCCCTCCACTTT.

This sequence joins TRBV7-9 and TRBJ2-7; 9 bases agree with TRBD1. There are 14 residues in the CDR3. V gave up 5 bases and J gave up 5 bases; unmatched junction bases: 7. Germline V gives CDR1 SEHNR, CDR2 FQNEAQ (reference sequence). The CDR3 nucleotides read TGTGCCAGCAGCCCCAATGACAGGGGGGACGAGCAGTACTTC. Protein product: CASSPNDRGDEQYF.

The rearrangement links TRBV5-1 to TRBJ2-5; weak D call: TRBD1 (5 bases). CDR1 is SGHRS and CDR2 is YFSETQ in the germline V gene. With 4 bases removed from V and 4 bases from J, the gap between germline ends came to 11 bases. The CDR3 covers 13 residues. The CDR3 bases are TGCGCCAGCAGCGAGTGGGGCGGAGAGACCCAGTACTTC. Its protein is CASSEWGGETQYF. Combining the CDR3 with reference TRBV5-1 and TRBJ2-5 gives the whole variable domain KAGVTQTPRYLIKTRGQQVTLSCSPISGHRSVSWYQQTPGQGLQFLFEYFSETQRNKGNFPGRFSGRQFSNSRSEMNVSTLELGDSALYLCASSEWGGETQYFGPGTRLLVL.

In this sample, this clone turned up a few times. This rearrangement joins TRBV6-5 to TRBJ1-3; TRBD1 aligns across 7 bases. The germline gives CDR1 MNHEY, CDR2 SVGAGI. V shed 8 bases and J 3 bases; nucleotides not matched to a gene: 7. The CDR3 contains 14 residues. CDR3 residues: CASRQGNFGNTIYF. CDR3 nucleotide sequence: TGTGCCAGCCGACAGGGAAACTTTGGAAACACCATATATTTT.

The CDR3 DNA reads TGCAGCGTTCAAGCCGGGACAGGTGGGACAGATACGCAGTATTTT. It codes for CSVQAGTGGTDTQYF. The rearrangement uses TRBV29-1 and TRBJ2-3; 8 positions match TRBD1. Trimming took 5 bases from V and 3 from J; bases not matched to a gene: 10. CDR3 size: 15 residues. CDR1 and CDR2 (germline): SQVTM, ANQGSEA.

The CDR3 loop is CASSYRRDQPQHF. DNA for the CDR3: TGTGCCAGCAGTTACCGCCGGGATCAGCCCCAGCATTTT. The chain employs TRBV12-3 or TRBV12-4 and TRBJ1-5, with no clear D. V shed 4 bases and J shed 5 bases, with 9 bases lying between them. The CDR3 has 13 residues.

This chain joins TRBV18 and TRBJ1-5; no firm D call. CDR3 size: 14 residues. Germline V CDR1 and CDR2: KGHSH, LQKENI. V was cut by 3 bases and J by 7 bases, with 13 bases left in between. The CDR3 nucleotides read TGTGCCAGCTCACCGGACCGCGCTGGGCAGCCCCAGCATTTT. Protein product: CASSPDRAGQPQHF.